Presented here are 23 T cell receptor beta chains from one specimen sequenced in a study of long-term antiretroviral therapy in people with HIV. The immunoSEQ assay was v3.0, run at survey level. Clones were sequenced by immunoSEQ multiplex PCR, and TCRdb holds only the in-frame ones, with some missing. The table lists some 11,000 clones, over 80% of them singletons. The input for sequencing was unsorted PBMCs, taken 3.4 years after starting antiretroviral therapy. The receptors derive from a man aged 35-49 years with HIV.

The rearrangement joins TRBV7-8 to TRBJ2-1, with 11 bases that match TRBD2. V shed 3 bases and J 0 bases; nucleotides not matched to a gene: 10. This CDR3 comprises 19 residues. Germline V gene data show CDR1 as SGHVS and CDR2 as FQNEAQ. This CDR3 reads CASSFPGLAARSSYNEQFF. The DNA for the CDR3 is TGTGCCAGCAGCTTTCCGGGACTAGCGGCGAGGAGCTCCTACAATGAGCAGTTCTTC.

This clone was counted only a few times. V is TRBV4-2 and J is TRBJ2-3, with D perhaps given as TRBD1 or TRBD2 (5 bases each). V was cut by 8 bases and J by 2 bases, with 14 bases left in between. The CDR3 is 14 residues long. CDR1 and CDR2 from the germline V gene are LGHNA and YNFKEQ. CDR3: CASGGDSHTDTQYF. Here the CDR3 DNA reads TGTGCCAGCGGGGGAGACAGCCACACAGATACGCAGTATTTT.

CDR3 DNA sequence: TGTGCCAGCTCACCTATCAGGACTAGCGGGATCGGCTACGAGCAGTACTTC. It codes for CASSPIRTSGIGYEQYF. This chain connects TRBV18 to TRBJ2-7; the match to TRBD2 covers 12 bases. The germline CDR1 and CDR2 sequences are KGHSH and LQKENI. V was clipped by 3 bases and J by 3 bases; unmatched bases: 9. The CDR3 runs to 17 residues.

CDR3 region: CSVEDPQGFYGYTF. For the CDR3, the DNA is TGCAGCGTTGAAGACCCCCAGGGGTTCTATGGCTACACCTTC. The chain is built from TRBV29-1 and TRBJ1-2; possible D gene TRBD1, 6 bases. V shed 0 bases and J shed 4 bases, with 12 bases lying between them. Germline V lookup: CDR1 SQVTM, CDR2 ANQGSEA. This CDR3 spans 14 amino acids. Complete variable domain (other parts from reference TRBV29-1 and TRBJ1-2): SAVISQKPSRDICQRGTSLTIQCQVDSQVTMMFWYRQQPGQSLTLIATANQGSEATYESGFVIDKFPISRPNLTFSTLTVSNMSPEDSSIYLCSVEDPQGFYGYTFGSGTRLTVV.

The chain recombines TRBV7-2 with TRBJ2-7; 11 bases agree with TRBD2. V shed 4 bases and J 7 bases; nucleotides not matched to a gene: 6. CDR1 is SGHTA, CDR2 FQGNSA, per germline. The CDR3 is made up of 14 amino acids. The CDR3, as DNA: TGTGCCAGCAGCTCGGGACTAGCGGTCCGAGAGCAGTACTTC. It yields the protein CASSSGLAVREQYF.

The rearrangement joins TRBV11-1 to TRBJ2-3; TRBD1 aligns across 7 bases. The CDR3 is made up of 15 amino acids. J gave up 1 base and V 5 bases, and 6 bases lay outside the gene matches. CDR1 and CDR2 from the germline V gene are SGHAT and FQDESV (reference sequence). DNA for the CDR3: TGTGCCAGCAGCCCTACAGGGGCTGGCACAGATACGCAGTATTTT. Translated: CASSPTGAGTDTQYF.

This chain joins TRBV29-1 and TRBJ2-2; D is unresolved. The length of the CDR3 is 12 residues. Germline values: CDR1 SQVTM, CDR2 ANQGSEA. V lost 7 bases and J lost 0, with 6 bases in between. The CDR3 nucleotides read TGCAGCGGGCTCGCGAACACCGGGGAGCTGTTTTTT. Amino acid sequence: CSGLANTGELFF.

The rearrangement links TRBV28 to TRBJ1-5; D is possibly TRBD1 (5 bases). Germline CDR1 is MDHEN and CDR2 is SYDVKM. The CDR3 covers 14 residues. The V gene lost 6 bases and the J gene lost 5 bases, with 14 bases spanning the gap. CDR3 sequence: CASRGTAPYQPQHF. CDR3 sequence (DNA): TGTGCCAGCAGGGGGACGGCCCCCTATCAGCCCCAGCATTTT.

The chain is built from TRBV9 and TRBJ1-1; D unclear. The V gene's germline CDR1 is SGDLS and CDR2 YYNGEE. Trimming cost V 2 bases and J 7 bases, with 12 bases left between them. This CDR3 region has 13 residues. CDR3 coding DNA: TGTGCCAGCAGCGTTAGGTCCGTCGATGAAGCTTTCTTT. Its protein product is CASSVRSVDEAFF.

In this sample, this clone turned up a few times. This chain connects TRBV7-2 to TRBJ2-7; TRBD2 aligns across 8 bases. V trimming: 1 base; J trimming: 3 bases; junction bases outside the gene matches: 5. CDR1 and CDR2 from the germline V gene are SGHTA and FQGNSA. The CDR3 sequence is 15 residues long. CDR3 nucleotide sequence: TGTGCCAGCAGCTTAGGGGTAGCGGGAAACTACGAGCAGTACTTC. It yields the protein CASSLGVAGNYEQYF.

This clone was seen a handful of times. The chain employs TRBV7-9 and TRBJ2-7, with a tentative D call TRBD1 (5 bases). The V end lost 5 bases, the J end lost 4 bases, and 18 bases lay between the germline ends. The V gene's germline CDR1 is SEHNR and CDR2 FQNEAQ (reference sequence). This CDR3 comprises 15 residues. The CDR3 is CASSPSQGSIYEQYF. CDR3 nucleotides: TGTGCCAGCAGCCCCTCGCAGGGAAGCATATACGAGCAGTACTTC.

The chain links TRBV4-3 to TRBJ2-1; TRBD2 matches at 8 bases. Unmatched junction bases numbered 11, after V lost 1 base and J lost 9 bases. The length of the CDR3 is 16 residues. Germline V gene sequence: CDR1 LGHNA, CDR2 YSLEER. CDR3 in DNA: TGCGCCAGCAGCCAAGTCTCGGGAGGGAAATCTTTTGAGCAGTTCTTC. Residues: CASSQVSGGKSFEQFF.

The V gene is TRBV19, the J gene TRBJ2-7, with a weak D call TRBD2 (5 bases). CDR1 is LNHDA and CDR2 is SQIVND in the germline V gene (reference sequence). The CDR3 has 16 amino acids. The germline V and J ends were trimmed by 8 bases and 1 base, with 21 bases remaining between them. CDR3 nucleotides: TGTGCCAGTGGCCCGGGGTTGTCACTAGGTTCCTACGAGCAGTACTTC. Translation gives CASGPGLSLGSYEQYF.

The CDR3 nucleotides read TGTGCCAGCAGCTTGGGGGGGGGTCGGCCCCAGCATTTT. Amino acid sequence: CASSLGGGRPQHF. This rearrangement joins TRBV9 to TRBJ1-5; weak D call: TRBD1 (5 bases). V shed 4 bases and J shed 9 bases, with 14 bases lying between them. CDR3 size: 13 residues. Germline CDR1 is SGDLS and CDR2 is YYNGEE.

J is TRBJ2-6 and V is TRBV4-3, with 8 positions matching TRBD1. There are 20 residues in the CDR3. The J segment lost 2 bases and the V segment lost 0 bases, leaving 12 bases of the junction unmatched. CDR1 and CDR2 from the germline V gene are LGHNA and YSLEER. The CDR3, as DNA: TGCGCCAGCAGCCAAGATGGGTCCGGACAGGGCTTCGCTGGGGCCAACGTCCTGACTTTC. Translating it yields CASSQDGSGQGFAGANVLTF.

This rearrangement joins TRBV7-3 to TRBJ2-1; D is ambiguous. Germline V gene data show CDR1 as SGHTA and CDR2 as FQGTGA. The CDR3 runs 13 residues. V was trimmed by 3 bases and J by 7 bases, leaving 10 bases between them. The CDR3 DNA is TGTGCCAGCAGCTTTGGCAGGAATAATGAGCAGTTCTTC. Protein product: CASSFGRNNEQFF.

The chain has TRBV7-2 and TRBJ2-3, with 9 nucleotides matching TRBD1. The CDR3 covers 15 residues. J lost 4 bases, V lost 5 bases, and 7 bases had no gene match. The V gene's germline CDR1 is SGHTA and CDR2 FQGNSA. The CDR3 DNA sequence: TGTGCCAGCAGCAACCGGGACAGGGTACCAGATACGCAGTATTTT. Encoded protein: CASSNRDRVPDTQYF.

The rearrangement uses TRBV12-5 and TRBJ2-3, with 7 positions matching TRBD2. The CDR3 has 13 amino acids. After removal of 9 bases from V and 5 bases from J, the junction contained 8 bases not matched to a gene. Germline-derived CDR1 and CDR2 are LGHNT and FRNRAP. The CDR3 reads CASGTAGVDTQYF. Here the CDR3 DNA reads TGTGCTAGCGGTACCGCGGGGGTAGATACGCAGTATTTT.

V gene TRBV28 combines with J gene TRBJ1-6; D not certain. This CDR3 has 14 amino acids. V lost 8 bases and J 10 bases, leaving 18 bases between the germline ends. From germline, CDR1 is MDHEN and CDR2 SYDVKM. The CDR3 nucleotides read TGTGCCAGCCGACCCTCGACGGGTCGCTCACCCCTCCACTTT. Its protein is CASRPSTGRSPLHF.

This clone was counted once. The chain uses TRBV14 and TRBJ2-7; TRBD2 aligns across 9 bases. The length of the CDR3 is 17 residues. Germline V CDR1 and CDR2: SGHDN, FVKESK. Trimming removed 4 bases from V and 7 bases from J; junction bases left unmatched: 17. DNA for the CDR3: TGTGCCAGCAGCCCGCGGAGGGGAACTAGCGGGTGGTATGAGCAGTACTTC. It translates to CASSPRRGTSGWYEQYF.

The V call is TRBV5-6, the J call TRBJ1-1; TRBD1 agrees at 7 bases. V was pared by 0 bases and J by 0 bases, with 14 bases of the junction left unmatched. The CDR3 loop spans 19 amino acids. Per the germline V gene, CDR1 is SGHDT and CDR2 is YYEEEE. The CDR3: CASSLGVAQGYLLNTEAFF. The CDR3 nucleotides are TGTGCCAGCAGCTTGGGGGTAGCACAGGGGTACTTGTTGAACACTGAAGCTTTCTTT.

The CDR3 coding sequence is TGTGCCATCAAAAAAGGGACAGGGGGAGATCAGCCCCAGCATTTT. Encoded protein: CAIKKGTGGDQPQHF. J is TRBJ1-5 and V is TRBV10-3; TRBD1 agrees at 11 bases. Germline CDR1 reads ENHRY; CDR2 reads SYGVKD. Unmatched junction bases numbered 7, after V lost 7 bases and J lost 5 bases. The CDR3 sequence is 15 residues long.

The gene calls are TRBV5-1 and TRBJ2-2, with D uncertain. The V gene's germline CDR1 is SGHRS and CDR2 YFSETQ. The length of the CDR3 is 17 residues. The V end lost 1 base, the J end lost 1 base, and 14 bases lay between the germline ends. CDR3 bases: TGCGCCAGCAGCTTGTTTTGGGGAAAGGGGAACACCGGGGAGCTGTTTTTT. Encoded protein: CASSLFWGKGNTGELFF.